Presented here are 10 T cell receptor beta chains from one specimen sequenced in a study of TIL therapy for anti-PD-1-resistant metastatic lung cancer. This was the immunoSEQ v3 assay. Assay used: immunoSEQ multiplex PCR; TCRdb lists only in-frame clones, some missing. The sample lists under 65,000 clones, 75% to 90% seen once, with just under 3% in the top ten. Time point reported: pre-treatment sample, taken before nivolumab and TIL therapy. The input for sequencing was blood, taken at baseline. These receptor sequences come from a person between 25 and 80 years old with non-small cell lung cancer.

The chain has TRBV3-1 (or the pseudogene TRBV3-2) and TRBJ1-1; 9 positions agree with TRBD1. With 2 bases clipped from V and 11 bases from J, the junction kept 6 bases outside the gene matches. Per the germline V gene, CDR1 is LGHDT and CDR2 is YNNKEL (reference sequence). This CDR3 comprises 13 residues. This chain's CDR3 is CASSQSGGQGAFF. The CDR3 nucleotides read TGTGCCAGCAGCCAATCGGGGGGACAGGGCGCTTTCTTT.

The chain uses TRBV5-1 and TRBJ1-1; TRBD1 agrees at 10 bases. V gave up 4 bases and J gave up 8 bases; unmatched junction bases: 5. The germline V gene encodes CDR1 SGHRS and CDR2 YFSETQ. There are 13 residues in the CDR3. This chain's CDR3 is CASSVGTGEEAFF. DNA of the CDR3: TGCGCCAGCAGCGTAGGGACAGGGGAAGAAGCTTTCTTT. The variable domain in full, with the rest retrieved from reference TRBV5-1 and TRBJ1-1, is KAGVTQTPRYLIKTRGQQVTLSCSPISGHRSVSWYQQTPGQGLQFLFEYFSETQRNKGNFPGRFSGRQFSNSRSEMNVSTLELGDSALYLCASSVGTGEEAFFGQGTRLTVV.

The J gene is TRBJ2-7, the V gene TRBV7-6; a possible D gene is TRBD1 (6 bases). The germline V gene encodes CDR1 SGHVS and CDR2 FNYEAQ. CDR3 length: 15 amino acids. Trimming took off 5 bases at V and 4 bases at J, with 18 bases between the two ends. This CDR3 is CASSPLQGKGYEQYF. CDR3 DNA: TGTGCCAGCAGCCCCTTACAGGGAAAGGGGTACGAGCAGTACTTC.

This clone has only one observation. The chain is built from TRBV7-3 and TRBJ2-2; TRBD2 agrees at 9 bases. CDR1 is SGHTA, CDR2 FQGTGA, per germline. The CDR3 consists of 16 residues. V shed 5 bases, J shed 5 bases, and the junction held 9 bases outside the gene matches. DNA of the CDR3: TGTGCCAGCAGCCCTATAGCGGGAGTAAGGACCGGGGAGCTGTTTTTT. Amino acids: CASSPIAGVRTGELFF.

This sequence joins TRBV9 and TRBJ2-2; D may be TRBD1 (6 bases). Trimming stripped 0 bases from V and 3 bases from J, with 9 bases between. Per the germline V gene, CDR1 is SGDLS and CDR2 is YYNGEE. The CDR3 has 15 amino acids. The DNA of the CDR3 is TGTGCCAGCAGCGTAGACAGGGTAGACACCGGGGAGCTGTTTTTT. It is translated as CASSVDRVDTGELFF.

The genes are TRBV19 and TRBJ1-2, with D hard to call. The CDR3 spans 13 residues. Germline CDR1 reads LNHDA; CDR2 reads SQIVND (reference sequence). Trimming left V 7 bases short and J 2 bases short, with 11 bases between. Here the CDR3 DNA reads TGTGCCAGTATTAGCACTGCGAACTATGGCTACACCTTC. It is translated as CASISTANYGYTF.

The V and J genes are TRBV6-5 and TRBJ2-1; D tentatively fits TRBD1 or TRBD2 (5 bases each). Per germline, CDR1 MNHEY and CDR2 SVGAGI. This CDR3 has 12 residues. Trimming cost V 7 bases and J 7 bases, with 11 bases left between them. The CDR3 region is CASTMGRNEQFF. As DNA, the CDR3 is TGTGCCAGCACTATGGGACGGAATGAGCAGTTCTTC.

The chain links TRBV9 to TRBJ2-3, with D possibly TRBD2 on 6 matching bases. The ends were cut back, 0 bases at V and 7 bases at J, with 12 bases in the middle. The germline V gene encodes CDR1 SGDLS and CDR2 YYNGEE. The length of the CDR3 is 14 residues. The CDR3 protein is CASSVEPGVYTQYF. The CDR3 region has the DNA TGTGCCAGCAGCGTAGAGCCGGGAGTGTATACGCAGTATTTT.

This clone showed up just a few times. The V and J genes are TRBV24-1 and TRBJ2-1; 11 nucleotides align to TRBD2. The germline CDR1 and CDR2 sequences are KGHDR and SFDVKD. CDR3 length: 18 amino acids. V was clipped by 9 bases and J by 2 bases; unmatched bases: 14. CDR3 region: CATSDSIPTSGTYNEQFF. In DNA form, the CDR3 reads TGTGCCACCTCAGACTCAATTCCGACTAGCGGGACCTACAATGAGCAGTTCTTC.

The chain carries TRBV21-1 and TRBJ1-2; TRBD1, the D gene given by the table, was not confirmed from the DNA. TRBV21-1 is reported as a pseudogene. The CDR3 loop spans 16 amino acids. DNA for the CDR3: TGTGCCAGCAGCTTACGTTCTCTAACAGGGGTAGGTGGCTACACCTTC. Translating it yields CASSLRSLTGVGGYTF.